These 14 T cell receptor beta chains originate from one sample sequenced in a study of persistence of HIV-infected CD4 T cells. No antigen has been identified for these receptors. Nonspecific anti-CD3/anti-CD28 bead stimulation represents the broad CD4+ T cell repertoire. CD4+ T cells upregulating both CD40 ligand and CD69 were sorted as responding cells. The libraries were made with immunoSEQ version 4 in survey mode. Data came from immunoSEQ multiplex PCR; TCRdb stores just in-frame clones and leaves some out. The sample carries tens of thousands of clones, 80% to 90% recorded once. This sample comprised CD4+ T cells sorted from PBMCs after roughly 18-hour stimulation, obtained from a patient who received antiretroviral therapy. The receptor set was obtained from an adult woman with HIV who was CMV-seropositive.

V gene TRBV18 combines with J gene TRBJ1-5; D unresolved. The CDR3 totals 17 residues. V lost 3 bases to trimming and J lost 2 bases, with 17 bases between them. Germline-derived CDR1 and CDR2 are KGHSH and LQKENI. CDR3 in DNA: TGTGCCAGCTCACCTCGCACAGCGGTAGATGGCAATCAGCCCCAGCATTTT. Translated, it gives CASSPRTAVDGNQPQHF. Full variable domain (rest looked up from reference TRBV18 and TRBJ1-5): NAGVMQNPRHLVRRRGQEARLRCSPMKGHSHVYWYRQLPEEGLKFMVYLQKENIIDESGMPKERFSAEFPKEGPSILRIQQVVRGDSAAYFCASSPRTAVDGNQPQHFGDGTRLSIL.

The rearrangement joins TRBV7-2 to TRBJ2-7; the match to TRBD1 covers 10 bases. The CDR3 has 14 amino acids. The germline V gene has CDR1 SGHTA and CDR2 FQGNSA. The junction had 3 bases not matched to a gene; V was cut back by 4 bases and J by 3 bases. The CDR3 region has the DNA TGTGCCAGCAGCTCCCGGACAGGGGGCTACGAGCAGTACTTC. Protein: CASSSRTGGYEQYF.

This sequence joins TRBV14 and TRBJ2-1; 8 nucleotides agree with TRBD2. CDR1 is SGHDN and CDR2 is FVKESK in the germline V gene. V gave up 4 bases and J gave up 10 bases; unmatched junction bases: 9. The CDR3 runs to 14 residues. The DNA for the CDR3 is TGTGCCAGCAGCCCGGGACTAGTCCCCCCCGAGCAGTTCTTC. It translates to CASSPGLVPPEQFF.

This chain joins TRBV10-1 and TRBJ2-7, with 7 bases aligning to TRBD1. The CDR3 is 13 amino acids. Germline V gene sequence: CDR1 WNHNN, CDR2 SYGVQD (reference sequence). Trimming took 5 bases from V and 3 from J; bases not matched to a gene: 4. DNA of the CDR3: TGCGCCAGCAGTCCAGGGGGAGTCTACGAGCAGTACTTC. Protein: CASSPGGVYEQYF.

The V call is TRBV5-1, the J call TRBJ1-1; 9 bases align to TRBD1. This CDR3 has 15 amino acids. After removal of 4 bases from V and 6 bases from J, the junction contained 10 bases not matched to a gene. The germline CDR1 and CDR2 sequences are SGHRS and YFSETQ. CDR3 sequence reads: CASSLRDRAFAEAFF. In DNA, the CDR3 is TGCGCCAGCAGCCTCCGGGACAGGGCTTTTGCTGAAGCTTTCTTT.

The chain carries TRBV28 and TRBJ1-1; the D is unclear. The CDR3 has 15 amino acids. Trimming stripped 5 bases from V and 4 bases from J, with 17 bases between. In germline, CDR1 is MDHEN, CDR2 SYDVKM. The CDR3 nucleotides are TGTGCCAGCAGTCCCGTCCTCGGGGAGGGCACTGAAGCTTTCTTT. Its translation: CASSPVLGEGTEAFF. Combining the CDR3 with reference TRBV28 and TRBJ1-1 gives the whole variable domain DVKVTQSSRYLVKRTGEKVFLECVQDMDHENMFWYRQDPGLGLRLIYFSYDVKMKEKGDIPEGYSVSREKKERFSLILESASTNQTSMYLCASSPVLGEGTEAFFGQGTRLTVV.

This clone came up once. The chain couples TRBV6-1 to TRBJ1-1; the D gene is possibly TRBD1 (5 bases). CDR3 size: 15 residues. In germline, CDR1 is MNHNS, CDR2 SASEGT. V was shortened by 2 bases and J by 6 bases, with 16 bases between the two germline ends. CDR3 region: CASSERGGVDAEAFF. CDR3 in DNA: TGTGCCAGCAGTGAACGGGGGGGGGTGGACGCTGAAGCTTTCTTT.

CDR3 loop: CASRDRGKADTQYF. Here the CDR3 DNA reads TGTGCCAGTCGAGACAGGGGTAAGGCAGATACGCAGTATTTT. The chain employs TRBV19 and TRBJ2-3; 8 bases align to TRBD1. Germline V gene sequence: CDR1 LNHDA, CDR2 SQIVND (reference sequence). Trimming removed 8 bases from V and 4 bases from J; junction bases left unmatched: 8. The CDR3 extends over 14 amino acids.

This clone has only a few counts. The chain recombines TRBV25-1 with TRBJ1-1; 7 nucleotides line up with TRBD1. J gave up 3 bases and V 4 bases, and 2 bases lay outside the gene matches. The CDR3 length is 13 residues. The germline gives CDR1 MGHDK, CDR2 SYGVNS. The CDR3: CASSADRDTEAFF. CDR3 DNA: TGTGCCAGCAGTGCCGACAGGGACACTGAAGCTTTCTTT.

This chain uses TRBV19 with TRBJ1-2; TRBD1 matches at 7 bases. Per germline, CDR1 LNHDA and CDR2 SQIVND (reference sequence). With V trimmed by 5 bases and J by 8 bases, 20 bases remained unmatched. CDR3 length: 17 amino acids. The CDR3 DNA reads as TGTGCCAGTAGTTCCCAGGGGGGGAGCCCCAGGACTATGGGCTACACCTTC. Its translation is CASSSQGGSPRTMGYTF.

V usage is TRBV24-1 and J usage is TRBJ2-5; D not certain. The CDR3 is made up of 12 amino acids. Germline CDR1 reads KGHDR; CDR2 reads SFDVKD. Trimming took off 3 bases at V and 2 bases at J, with 3 bases between the two ends. CDR3 protein: CATSDPQETQYF. CDR3 coding DNA: TGTGCCACCAGTGATCCTCAAGAGACCCAGTACTTC.

V gene TRBV2 combines with J gene TRBJ1-5; D is uncertain. The CDR3 spans 13 residues. V gave up 7 bases and J gave up 5 bases, with 12 bases separating them. Germline V gene data show CDR1 as SNHLY and CDR2 as FYNNEI. The CDR3 DNA is TGTGCCAGCACCTGGCTGGACGATCAGCCCCAGCATTTT. It encodes CASTWLDDQPQHF. The whole variable domain, remainder taken from reference TRBV2 and TRBJ1-5, is EPEVTQTPSHQVTQMGQEVILRCVPISNHLYFYWYRQILGQKVEFLVSFYNNEISEKSEIFDDQFSVERPDGSNFTLKIRSTKLEDSAMYFCASTWLDDQPQHFGDGTRLSIL.

This sequence joins TRBV6-5 and TRBJ1-2, with D possibly matching TRBD1 (5 bases). This CDR3 contains 14 residues. The V end was cut by 8 bases, the J end by 2 bases, with 15 bases between. CDR1 and CDR2 (germline): MNHEY, SVGAGI. The CDR3 is CASSPGTPNYGYTF. CDR3 coding DNA: TGTGCCAGCTCCCCGGGGACGCCCAACTATGGCTACACCTTC.

V gene TRBV4-3 combines with J gene TRBJ2-3; 9 bases line up with TRBD2. This CDR3 has 20 amino acids. The V segment lost 1 base and the J segment 4 bases; nucleotides outside the gene matches: 18. Germline CDR1 is LGHNA and CDR2 is YSLEER. The CDR3 bases are TGCGCCAGCAGCCAAGCACCCCGAGGGAGCGGGGGGACGAGCGCAGATACGCAGTATTTT. It translates to CASSQAPRGSGGTSADTQYF.